These 15 T cell receptor beta chains came from one sample sequenced in a study of T cells after yellow fever vaccination. TCRdb re-analysed the 5' RACE reads in MiXCR, keeping a single row per CDR3 protein. The table includes around 310,000 distinct CDR3 sequences, roughly 4% detected once. This specimen was PBMCs, taken 5 days after the yellow fever booster vaccination. The receptors derive from a man aged 18-30 years who received the YFV17D yellow fever vaccine.

This clonotype has a handful of counts. The rearrangement joins TRBV12-3 or TRBV12-4 to TRBJ2-2, with 7 bases lining up with TRBD1. V lost 5 bases to trimming and J lost 2 bases; unmatched junction nucleotides: 11. This CDR3 contains 17 residues. The CDR3 region is CASSTLTGWPNTGELFF. CDR3 in DNA: TGTGCCAGCAGTACCTTGACAGGGTGGCCCAACACCGGGGAGCTGTTTTTT.

The chain links TRBV6-6 to TRBJ1-1, with D uncertain. Germline V gene lookup returns CDR1 MNHNY and CDR2 SVGAGI (reference sequence). V was clipped by 7 bases and J by 4 bases, with 13 bases between them. The length of the CDR3 is 13 residues. The CDR3 here is CASTYQKSTEAFF. DNA of the CDR3: TGTGCCAGCACCTACCAAAAGAGCACTGAAGCTTTCTTT.

This clonotype was observed a handful of times. The chain uses TRBV6-6 and TRBJ2-7, with D perhaps being TRBD1 or TRBD2 (5 bases each). V lost 6 bases to trimming and J lost 6 bases, with 12 bases between them. Germline V gene data show CDR1 as MNHNY and CDR2 as SVGAGI (reference sequence). The CDR3 covers 12 residues. The CDR3 loop reads CASRPRGGEQYF. As DNA, the CDR3 is TGTGCCAGCAGACCGAGGGGTGGCGAGCAGTACTTC.

This clonotype has only a few counts. The rearrangement uses TRBV18 and TRBJ2-1; D perhaps matches TRBD2 (5 bases). Trimming cost V 3 bases and J 8 bases, with 11 bases left between them. Germline lookup yields CDR1 KGHSH and CDR2 LQKENI. The CDR3 contains 13 residues. Here the CDR3 reads CASSPKTRDEQFF. CDR3 DNA sequence: TGTGCCAGCTCACCTAAAACTAGGGATGAGCAGTTCTTC.

A remark on this clonotype: One base away lies a much larger clone, so this may be a sequencing read error. The rearrangement links TRBV20-1 to TRBJ2-7; 8 nucleotides agree with TRBD2. This CDR3 contains 15 residues. CDR1 is DFQATT, CDR2 SNEGSKA, per germline (reference sequence). Trimming removed 3 bases from V and 6 bases from J; junction bases left unmatched: 13. This CDR3 is CSARNPGLGTFEQYF. The DNA of the CDR3 is TGCAGTGCTAGGAACCCGGGACTAGGTACCTTCGAGCAGTACTTC.

In this sample, this clonotype turned up many times. The chain uses TRBV7-9 and TRBJ1-1; no definite D call. CDR3 size: 13 residues. The V gene's germline CDR1 is SEHNR and CDR2 FQNEAQ (reference sequence). Trimming stripped 3 bases from V and 3 bases from J, with 8 bases between. CDR3 sequence (DNA): TGTGCCAGCAGCTTCGGCCAGTACACTGAAGCTTTCTTT. Translating gives CASSFGQYTEAFF.

The rearrangement links TRBV27 to TRBJ2-7, with D perhaps matching TRBD1 (6 bases). The CDR3 has 15 amino acids. Germline loops: CDR1 MNHEY, CDR2 SMNVEV (reference sequence). The V and J ends lost 3 bases and 0 bases respectively, with 12 bases between them. The chain's CDR3 is CASSLRGLSSYEQYF. Here the CDR3 DNA reads TGTGCCAGCAGTTTGAGGGGGTTGAGCTCCTACGAGCAGTACTTC.

This clonotype was seen a handful of times. V gene TRBV4-2 combines with J gene TRBJ2-5; a possible D gene is TRBD2 (5 bases). From germline, CDR1 is LGHNA and CDR2 YNFKEQ. Between the trimmed V and J ends, which lost 1 base and 1 base, there was a span of 19 bases. CDR3 length: 18 residues. The DNA for the CDR3 is TGTGCCAGCAGCCAAGCGCAACTGGATAGCGCCCTCCAAGAGACCCAGTACTTC. This sequence encodes CASSQAQLDSALQETQYF.

This clonotype was seen only a few times. The chain has TRBV7-2 and TRBJ2-2; D perhaps matches TRBD2 (6 bases). This CDR3 has 16 amino acids. The germline gives CDR1 SGHTA, CDR2 FQGNSA. V shed 1 base and J shed 4 bases, with 13 bases lying between them. CDR3 protein: CASSLVPGTATGELFF. The DNA for the CDR3 is TGTGCCAGCAGCTTAGTCCCCGGGACTGCCACCGGGGAGCTGTTTTTT.

This clonotype was counted a few times. V usage is TRBV7-9 and J usage is TRBJ2-1, with D possibly TRBD2 on 6 matching bases. The ends were cut back, 3 bases at V and 7 bases at J, with 16 bases in the middle. Germline loops: CDR1 SEHNR, CDR2 FQNEAQ (reference sequence). This CDR3 comprises 15 residues. This CDR3 reads CASSLALAAGNEQFF. In DNA form, the CDR3 reads TGTGCCAGCAGCTTGGCCCTAGCTGCGGGGAATGAGCAGTTCTTC.

This clonotype was counted ten times or more. This chain connects TRBV7-3 to TRBJ1-1; the D gene is possibly TRBD1 (6 bases). The CDR3 runs to 13 residues. V shed 5 bases and J shed 5 bases, with 12 bases lying between them. Germline V CDR1 and CDR2: SGHTA, FQGTGA. CDR3 loop: CASSTQGNTEAFF. The DNA of the CDR3 is TGTGCCAGCAGCACACAGGGAAATACTGAAGCTTTCTTT.

This clonotype occurred many times. The chain combines TRBV5-1 with TRBJ2-2; 8 nucleotides line up with TRBD1. Germline V gives CDR1 SGHRS, CDR2 YFSETQ. V trimming: 0 bases; J trimming: 6 bases; junction bases outside the gene matches: 7. This CDR3 spans 16 amino acids. The CDR3 DNA sequence: TGCGCCAGCAGCTTGGTACAGGGGGAATACGCCGGGGAGCTGTTTTTT. It encodes CASSLVQGEYAGELFF.

This clonotype showed up just a few times. This chain uses TRBV20-1 with TRBJ1-5; 8 positions agree with TRBD1. V lost 6 bases, J lost 3 bases, and 7 bases stayed unmatched. The CDR3 has 14 amino acids. Germline CDR1 and CDR2: DFQATT and SNEGSKA (reference sequence). CDR3 nucleotides: TGCAGTGCGCCACAGGGGGGGGCCAATCAGCCCCAGCATTTT. Its protein product is CSAPQGGANQPQHF.

V is TRBV6-2 or TRBV6-3 and J is TRBJ1-1; 7 bases align to TRBD1. The CDR3 is 17 amino acids. The junction had 16 bases not matched to a gene; V was cut back by 6 bases and J by 3 bases. Germline loops: CDR1 MNHEY, CDR2 SVGEGT. CDR3 sequence reads: CASRPRGTDRLDTEAFF. CDR3 nucleotides: TGTGCCAGCAGGCCCAGGGGGACGGACAGGCTGGACACTGAAGCTTTCTTT.

This clonotype was found a few times. V gene TRBV18 combines with J gene TRBJ2-5, with 13 bases matching TRBD2. The CDR3 length is 18 residues. Germline V gene sequence: CDR1 KGHSH, CDR2 LQKENI. The V segment lost 2 bases and the J segment 5 bases; nucleotides outside the gene matches: 11. CDR3 protein: CASSPSGLAGAFYETQYF. CDR3 bases: TGTGCCAGCTCACCATCCGGACTAGCGGGGGCGTTTTATGAGACCCAGTACTTC.